This T cell receptor (beta chain) was identified during a study of OX40 agonist ivuxolimab in advanced cancers. Study as a whole: The mean age was roughly 60 years, ranging from about 20 to 90, with about four fifths of participants male. Study outcomes and limitations: The average count of expanded clones was higher among CD8+ T cells than among CD4+. The 0.1-3.0 mg/kg partial responders had among the lowest clonal expansion. Both CD4+ and CD8+ T cell populations in blood had undergone clonal expansion by week 6 at 0.1 to 3.0 mg/kg.

The protocol was immunoSEQ multiplex PCR, while the TCRdb copy is restricted to in-frame clones and leaves out a portion. The table lists 50,000 to 65,000 clones, 80% to 85% of them singletons. CDR3 length equals 14 residues. Germline loops: CDR1 SGHVS, CDR2 FNYEAQ. The trim removed 5 bases at V and 6 bases at J, leaving 8 bases unmatched. About this clone: Its specificity is not known.

This receptor was identified in an adult with an advanced solid tumor such as melanoma, head and neck, liver or kidney cancer. The sample consisted of CD4+ or CD8+ T cells sorted from blood, taken in a trial of the OX40 agonist ivuxolimab. This chain joins TRBV7-6 and TRBJ2-3; TRBD1 matches 7 bases. CDR3 sequence: CASSQTGSRDTQYF. The DNA for the CDR3 is TGTGCCAGCAGCCAGACAGGGAGTAGGGATACGCAGTATTTT.